This is a list of T cell receptor beta chains from one sample in a study of control samples from healthy donors and cancer patients. Repertoires were generated with immunoSEQ multiplex PCR, while TCRdb's copy carries only in-frame clones and drops some. The sample yields about 220,000 clones, roughly 94% seen once. Sequences were obtained from blood. These receptors came from a man aged 45-65 years in good health. Each CDR3 is given with its conserved first and last residue. A D gene is named only where the DNA matches it firmly. Clone size is given for some rows only: seen once, a few or many times, or a class if the clone is expanded.

cdr3_length	d_call	clone_size	v_call	j_call	cdr3_nt	cdr3_aa
14	-	-	TRBV5-8	TRBJ1-3	TGTGCCAGCAGCTTGGAGGGGACTGGAAACACCATATATTTT	CASSLEGTGNTIYF
15	-	-	TRBV27	TRBJ2-3	TGTGCCAGCAGTGCCGGGACGACGCCCACAGATACGCAGTATTTT	CASSAGTTPTDTQYF
13	-	once	TRBV12-3/TRBV12-4	TRBJ1-2	TGTGCCAGCAGTTTAGGTCAGGGACGGGGCTACACCTTC	CASSLGQGRGYTF
14	TRBD2	-	TRBV5-1	TRBJ2-7	TGCGCCAGCAGCCGCCGGGGGGGGCTCTACGAGCAGTACTTC	CASSRRGGLYEQYF
14	-	-	TRBV2	TRBJ1-2	TGTGCCAGCAGAGGGGTCGGTAGGTTCTCTGGCTACACCTTC	CASRGVGRFSGYTF
15	-	once	TRBV6-5	TRBJ1-6	TGTGCCAGCAGTTCTCCAGGAACCTATAATTCACCCCTCCACTTT	CASSSPGTYNSPLHF
14	-	-	TRBV5-4	TRBJ2-5	TGTGCCAGCAGCGCCACACGGGGTGTGGAGACCCAGTACTTC	CASSATRGVETQYF
12	TRBD1	-	TRBV2	TRBJ1-1	TGTGCCGGACACCGGGACAGGGAAGAAGCTTTCTTT	CAGHRDREEAFF
13	-	-	TRBV7-9	TRBJ1-1	TGTGCCAGCAGCTCCGGACCGGGAACTGAAGCTTTCTTT	CASSSGPGTEAFF
15	TRBD2	once	TRBV5-6	TRBJ2-3	TGTGCCAGCAGCCGTCTGACTAGCGATTCGGATACGCAGTATTTT	CASSRLTSDSDTQYF
14	-	-	TRBV3-1/TRBV3-2	TRBJ1-6	TGTGCCAGCAGCTCTAAGGACTTAAGCTCACCCCTCCACTTT	CASSSKDLSSPLHF
15	-	-	TRBV11-2	TRBJ1-5	TGTGCCAGCAGCTTAGGCAGGGTAAGCAATCAGCCCCAGCATTTT	CASSLGRVSNQPQHF
15	-	-	TRBV6-5	TRBJ1-5	TGTGCCAGCAGGGACCAATTGTGGGGCAATCAGCCCCAGCATTTT	CASRDQLWGNQPQHF
12	-	-	TRBV5-1	TRBJ2-5	TGCGCCAGCGGGGGGTCCCAAGAGACCCAGTACTTC	CASGGSQETQYF
14	TRBD1	-	TRBV2	TRBJ1-5	TGTGCCAGCGGAGGGACAGGACGTAATCAGCCCCAGCATTTT	CASGGTGRNQPQHF
15	-	-	TRBV19	TRBJ2-2	TGTGCCAGTAGTTTCGTCACCCGAGGGACCGGGGAGCTGTTTTTT	CASSFVTRGTGELFF
19	TRBD2	-	TRBV7-3	TRBJ2-5	TGTGCCAGCAGGCAGAAATCCGGGACTAGCGGGGGAACCCAAGAGACCCAGTACTTC	CASRQKSGTSGGTQETQYF
13	-	-	TRBV5-1	TRBJ2-7	TGCGCCAGCAGCTTGGCGCCGGGGCTCGAGCAGTACTTC	CASSLAPGLEQYF
15	TRBD1	-	TRBV2	TRBJ1-2	TGTGCCAGCAGTGGGGGCGGGACAGGGGTTAATGGCTACACCTTC	CASSGGGTGVNGYTF
15	-	-	TRBV6-5	TRBJ1-1	TGTGCCAGCAGTTCCCCGCTGGGAGAGGCCACTGAAGCTTTCTTT	CASSSPLGEATEAFF
15	TRBD1	-	TRBV2	TRBJ1-6	TGTGCCAGCAGTTATAGTCGGGACAGCGTTTCACCCCTCCACTTT	CASSYSRDSVSPLHF
11	-	-	TRBV5-5	TRBJ2-3	TGTGCCAGCAGCTCGGATACGAGGCAGTATTTT	CASSSDTRQYF
14	-	-	TRBV19	TRBJ1-1	TGTGCCAGTAGCAACCTCGGGGGAGATACTGAAGCTTTCTTT	CASSNLGGDTEAFF
14	TRBD2	-	TRBV28	TRBJ2-1	TGTGCCAGCAGTGGACTAGCGAGGCACAATGAGCAGTTCTTC	CASSGLARHNEQFF
15	-	-	TRBV19	TRBJ2-7	TGTGCCAGTAGTATAGGCACAGTCCCCTCCTACGAGCAGTACTTC	CASSIGTVPSYEQYF
14	-	-	TRBV4-3	TRBJ1-1	TGCGCCAGCAGCCAAGATACGAGGAACACTGAAGCTTTCTTT	CASSQDTRNTEAFF
14	-	-	TRBV5-6	TRBJ1-1	TGTGCCAGCAGCTTGGAACGGGGGCGCATTGAAGCTTTCTTT	CASSLERGRIEAFF
11	-	-	TRBV29-1	TRBJ2-7	TGCAGCGTTTTTGTGTCCTACGAGCAGTACTTC	CSVFVSYEQYF